What follows are 16 T cell receptor beta chains derived from one specimen sequenced in a study of regulatory T cells in long-lasting Graves disease. Building of the TCR beta libraries involved iRepertoire HTBI primers and Arm-PCR of CDR3 regions. One entry per CDR3 protein, called by TCRdb with MiXCR from the multiplex PCR reads. The data show about 310,000 distinct CDR3 sequences, more than 20% seen once. The time point was: persistent/refractory GD, antithyroid drugs over 5 years with positive TRAb. Generation of the TCR library employed RNA extracted from PBMCs. The sequencing here drew on peripheral blood mononuclear cells (PBMCs), taken when the disease was refractory, from a patient treated with antithyroid drugs. The origin of the receptors is a female donor with Graves disease.

The rearrangement joins TRBV4-3 to TRBJ1-2, with TRBD1 matching 8 bases. V was clipped by 0 bases and J by 8 bases; unmatched bases: 11. The V gene's germline CDR1 is LGHNA and CDR2 YSLEER. The CDR3 spans 16 residues. The CDR3 DNA reads as TGCGCCAGCAGCCAAGATGGCCCGGGACAGGTGATCGGCTACACCTTC. Residues: CASSQDGPGQVIGYTF.

CDR3 DNA sequence: TGTGCCAGCAGTTACTCGAGCGTCGCGGGGGCCGCAGATACGCAGTATTTT. Translating gives CASSYSSVAGAADTQYF. The chain employs TRBV6-2 or TRBV6-3 and TRBJ2-3; D is possibly TRBD2 (7 bases). The CDR3 is 17 residues long. In germline, CDR1 is MNHEY, CDR2 SVGEGT. V was cut by 0 bases and J by 4 bases, with 17 bases left in between.

This clonotype was recorded many times. The chain combines TRBV7-2 with TRBJ2-6; D remains unclear. The CDR3 is 18 residues long. Trimming took 5 bases from V and 0 from J, leaving 17 bases between them. The germline V gene encodes CDR1 SGHTA and CDR2 FQGNSA. Written as DNA, the CDR3 is TGTGCCAGCAGCCTTACGACTCTGCTGAGCTCTGGGGCCAACGTCCTGACTTTC. The encoded protein is CASSLTTLLSSGANVLTF.

The chain links TRBV28 to TRBJ1-1, with D possibly TRBD1 on 6 matching bases. V lost 8 bases and J lost 0, with 16 bases in between. CDR1 and CDR2 (germline): MDHEN, SYDVKM. This CDR3 is built from 15 residues. CDR3 sequence reads: CASVPGAGVNTEAFF. The CDR3, as DNA: TGTGCCAGCGTCCCAGGGGCCGGGGTGAACACTGAAGCTTTCTTT. The full variable domain, rest sourced from reference TRBV28 and TRBJ1-1, is DVKVTQSSRYLVKRTGEKVFLECVQDMDHENMFWYRQDPGLGLRLIYFSYDVKMKEKGDIPEGYSVSREKKERFSLILESASTNQTSMYLCASVPGAGVNTEAFFGQGTRLTVV.

In this sample, this clonotype turned up a few times. The V and J genes are TRBV7-9 and TRBJ1-5; 9 bases line up with TRBD1. J gave up 3 bases and V 4 bases, and 4 bases lay outside the gene matches. The CDR3 totals 15 residues. The germline gives CDR1 SEHNR, CDR2 FQNEAQ (reference sequence). The CDR3 DNA follows: TGTGCCAGCAGCTCCGGGACAGGGAACAATCAGCCCCAGCATTTT. This encodes CASSSGTGNNQPQHF. Based on the CDR3 plus reference TRBV7-9 and TRBJ1-5, the full variable domain is DTGVSQNPRHKITKRGQNVTFRCDPISEHNRLYWYRQTLGQGPEFLTYFQNEAQLEKSRLLSDRFSAERPKGSFSTLEIQRTEQGDSAMYLCASSSGTGNNQPQHFGDGTRLSIL.

Points on this clonotype: A much larger clone differs from this one at a single base, so this may be a read error. The chain has TRBV5-1 and TRBJ2-7, with TRBD2 identical over 12 bases. The CDR3 contains 15 residues. Germline V lookup: CDR1 SGHRS, CDR2 YFSETQ. V lost 2 bases and J lost 5; bases outside the gene matches: 5. The CDR3 spells CASSFRLAGVNEQYF. The CDR3 nucleotides are TGCGCCAGCAGCTTCAGACTAGCGGGAGTCAACGAGCAGTACTTC.

This clonotype was detected many times. The J gene is TRBJ2-5, the V gene TRBV12-3 or TRBV12-4, with 12 bases that match TRBD2. The CDR3 runs 16 residues. J gave up 2 bases and V 3 bases, and 4 bases lay outside the gene matches. CDR3 sequence reads: CASSFGLAGKQETQYF. The DNA of the CDR3 is TGTGCCAGCAGTTTCGGACTAGCGGGAAAGCAAGAGACCCAGTACTTC.

This clonotype was found a few times. V is TRBV19 and J is TRBJ2-5; maybe TRBD1 (5 bases). Trimming removed 6 bases at V and 1 base at J, with 6 bases between. Germline V lookup: CDR1 LNHDA, CDR2 SQIVND (reference sequence). The CDR3 has 12 amino acids. CDR3 in DNA: TGTGCCAGTAGCCAGGGCCAAGAGACCCAGTACTTC. This sequence encodes CASSQGQETQYF.

Points on this clonotype: This may be a read error, as it is one base from a much larger clone. This chain connects TRBV12-3 or TRBV12-4 to TRBJ1-1; D not certain. CDR3 length: 13 residues. CDR3 in DNA: TGTGCCAGCAGTTTAAACCAGAACACTGTAGCTTTCTTT. Amino acids: CASSLNQNTVAFF.

This clonotype was observed at least ten times. This rearrangement joins TRBV7-9 to TRBJ2-7; D is ambiguous. Trimming shortened V by 5 bases and J by 2 bases, and 10 bases separated the two germline ends. The V gene's germline CDR1 is SEHNR and CDR2 FQNEAQ (reference sequence). The CDR3 sequence is 13 residues long. The CDR3 loop reads CASSGSKPYEQYF. DNA for the CDR3: TGTGCCAGCAGCGGCAGCAAGCCCTACGAGCAGTACTTC.

This clonotype was picked up many times. V gene TRBV7-3 combines with J gene TRBJ2-7; 12 bases fit TRBD2. V dropped 2 bases and J dropped 7; count of bases not matched to a gene: 3. CDR1 and CDR2 (germline): SGHTA, FQGTGA. This CDR3 has 14 residues. The CDR3 nucleotides read TGTGCCAGCAGCTTACACGGGACTAGCGGGGAGCAGTACTTC. Translating gives CASSLHGTSGEQYF.

This clonotype was detected a few times. The CDR3 DNA reads as TGCGCCAGCAGCCCGACAGAAGCGGGCGAGCAGTACTTC. Translation: CASSPTEAGEQYF. V gene TRBV5-1 combines with J gene TRBJ2-7; tentative D call: TRBD2 (6 bases). CDR3 length: 13 residues. Germline CDR1 and CDR2: SGHRS and YFSETQ. V gave up 4 bases and J gave up 6 bases, with 14 bases separating them.

In its sample, this clonotype was seen a few times. The CDR3 DNA follows: TGTGCCAGCAGTTACCCCCAGGACAGGGGCTACGAGCAGTACTTC. Encoded protein: CASSYPQDRGYEQYF. The chain joins TRBV6-2 or TRBV6-3 to TRBJ2-7; 9 bases line up with TRBD1. The CDR3 is 15 residues long. Germline loops: CDR1 MNHEY, CDR2 SVGEGT. Germline trimming cut 2 bases from V and 3 bases from J; bases unmatched to any gene: 5.

This clonotype was recorded a few times. The chain employs TRBV4-2 and TRBJ2-7; 8 bases line up with TRBD2. There are 14 residues in the CDR3. Looked up from germline, CDR1 is LGHNA and CDR2 is YNFKEQ. V shed 3 bases, J shed 2 bases, and the junction held 3 bases outside the gene matches. CDR3 region: CASSQGLGTYEQYF. The CDR3 DNA follows: TGTGCCAGCAGCCAGGGACTAGGAACCTACGAGCAGTACTTC.

This clonotype was picked up many times. V and J are TRBV6-2 or TRBV6-3 and TRBJ2-7; tentative D call: TRBD1 (5 bases). The germline V gene has CDR1 MNHEY and CDR2 SVGEGT. This CDR3 is 13 amino acids long. V dropped 6 bases and J dropped 2 bases, with 11 bases sitting between them. DNA of the CDR3: TGTGCCAGCAGGCGTGACAGAACCTACGAGCAGTACTTC. It yields the protein CASRRDRTYEQYF.

This clonotype was counted at least ten times. The rearrangement joins TRBV2 to TRBJ2-7; D is tentatively TRBD1 or TRBD2 (7 bases each). Germline lookup yields CDR1 SNHLY and CDR2 FYNNEI. The CDR3 is 14 residues long. The V and J ends lost 7 bases and 1 base respectively, with 14 bases between them. The CDR3 reads CASTREDRSYEQYF. The CDR3 nucleotides read TGTGCCAGCACCCGGGAGGACAGGTCCTACGAGCAGTACTTC.